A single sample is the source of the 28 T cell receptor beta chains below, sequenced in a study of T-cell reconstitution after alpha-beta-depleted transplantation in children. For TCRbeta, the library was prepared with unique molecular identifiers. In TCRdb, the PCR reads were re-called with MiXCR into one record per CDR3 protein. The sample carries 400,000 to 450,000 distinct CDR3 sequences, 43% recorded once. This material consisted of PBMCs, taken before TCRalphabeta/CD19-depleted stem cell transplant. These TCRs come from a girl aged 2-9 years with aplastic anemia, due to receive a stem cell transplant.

CDR3 DNA: TGTGCCAGCAGCCCCAGCTTGGGTACGCAGTATTTT. Protein product: CASSPSLGTQYF. V usage is TRBV14 and J usage is TRBJ2-3; D is unresolved. The CDR3 covers 12 residues. Germline V gene sequence: CDR1 SGHDN, CDR2 FVKESK. The V gene lost 4 bases and the J gene lost 8 bases, with 10 bases spanning the gap.

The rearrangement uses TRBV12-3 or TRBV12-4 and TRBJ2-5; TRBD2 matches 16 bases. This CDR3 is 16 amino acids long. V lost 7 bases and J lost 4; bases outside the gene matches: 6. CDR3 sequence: CASKGLAGGPGETQYF. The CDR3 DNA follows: TGTGCCAGCAAGGGACTAGCGGGAGGGCCCGGAGAGACCCAGTACTTC.

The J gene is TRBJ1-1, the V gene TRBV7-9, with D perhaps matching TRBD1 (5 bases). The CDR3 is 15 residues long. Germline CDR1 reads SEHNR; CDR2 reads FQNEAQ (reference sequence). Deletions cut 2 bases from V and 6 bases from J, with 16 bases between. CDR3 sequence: CASSLFGPSRAEAFF. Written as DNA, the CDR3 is TGTGCCAGCAGCTTATTTGGCCCCAGCAGGGCTGAAGCTTTCTTT.

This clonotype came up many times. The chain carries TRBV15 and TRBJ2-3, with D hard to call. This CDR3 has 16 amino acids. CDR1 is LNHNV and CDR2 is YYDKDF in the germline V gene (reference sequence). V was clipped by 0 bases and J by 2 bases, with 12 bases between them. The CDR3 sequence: CATSRDPDILTDTQYF. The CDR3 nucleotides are TGTGCCACCAGCAGAGATCCCGACATACTCACAGATACGCAGTATTTT. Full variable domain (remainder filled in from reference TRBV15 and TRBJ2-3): DAMVIQNPRYQVTQFGKPVTLSCSQTLNHNVMYWYQQKSSQAPKLLFHYYDKDFNNEADTPDNFQSRRPNTSFCFLDIRSPGLGDTAMYLCATSRDPDILTDTQYFGPGTRLTVL.

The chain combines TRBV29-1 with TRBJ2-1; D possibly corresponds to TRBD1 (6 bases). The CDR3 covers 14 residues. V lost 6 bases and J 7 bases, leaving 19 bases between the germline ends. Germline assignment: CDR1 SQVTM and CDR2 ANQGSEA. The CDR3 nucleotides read TGCAGCGTCGATACGGTACAGGGTAAGAATGAGCAGTTCTTC. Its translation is CSVDTVQGKNEQFF.

The CDR3 here is CAISDSGGSNEQFF. CDR3 DNA: TGTGCCATCAGTGATTCCGGGGGAAGCAATGAGCAGTTCTTC. This chain connects TRBV10-3 to TRBJ2-1; perhaps TRBD2 as D (6 bases). Germline values: CDR1 ENHRY, CDR2 SYGVKD. The CDR3 runs 14 residues. The V gene lost 3 bases and the J gene lost 6 bases, with 12 bases spanning the gap.

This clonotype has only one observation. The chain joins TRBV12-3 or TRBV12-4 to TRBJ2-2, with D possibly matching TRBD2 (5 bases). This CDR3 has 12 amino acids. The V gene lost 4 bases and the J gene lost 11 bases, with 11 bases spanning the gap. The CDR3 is CASSSSSGELFF. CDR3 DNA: TGTGCCAGCAGTTCATCCAGCGGTGAGCTGTTTTTT.

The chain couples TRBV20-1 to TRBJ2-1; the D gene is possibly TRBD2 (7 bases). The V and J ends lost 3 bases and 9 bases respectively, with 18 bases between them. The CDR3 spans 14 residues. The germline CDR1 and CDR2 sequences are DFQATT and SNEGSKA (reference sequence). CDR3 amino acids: CSASGGGEVAEQFF. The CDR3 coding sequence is TGCAGTGCTAGTGGGGGGGGCGAAGTAGCTGAGCAGTTCTTC.

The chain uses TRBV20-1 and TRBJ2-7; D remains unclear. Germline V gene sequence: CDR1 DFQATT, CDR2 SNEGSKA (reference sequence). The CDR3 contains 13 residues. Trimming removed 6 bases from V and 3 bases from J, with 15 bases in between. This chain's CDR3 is CSALSPIHYEQYF. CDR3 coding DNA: TGCAGTGCACTCAGCCCCATTCACTACGAGCAGTACTTC.

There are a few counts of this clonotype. CDR3 coding DNA: TGTGCCAGCAGTCCCCCGGGACAGATGGGACTAGCGGGAAGCGGGAATGAGCAGTTCTTC. Translated, it gives CASSPPGQMGLAGSGNEQFF. The V call is TRBV3-1, the J call TRBJ2-1; 13 positions agree with TRBD2. The CDR3 has 20 residues. The junction had 21 bases not matched to a gene; V was cut back by 6 bases and J by 7 bases. Germline-derived CDR1 and CDR2 are LGHDT and YNNKEL (reference sequence).

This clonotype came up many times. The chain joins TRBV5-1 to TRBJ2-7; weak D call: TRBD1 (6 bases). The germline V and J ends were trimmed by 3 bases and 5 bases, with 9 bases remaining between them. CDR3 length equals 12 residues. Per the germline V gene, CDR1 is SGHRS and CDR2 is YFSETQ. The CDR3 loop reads CASSYRENEQYF. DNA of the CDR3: TGCGCCAGCAGCTACAGGGAAAACGAGCAGTACTTC.

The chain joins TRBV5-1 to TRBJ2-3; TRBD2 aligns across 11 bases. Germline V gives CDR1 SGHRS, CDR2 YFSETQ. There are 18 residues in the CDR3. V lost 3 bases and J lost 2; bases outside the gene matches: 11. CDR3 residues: CASSYGLAGLKFTDTQYF. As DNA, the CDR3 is TGCGCCAGCAGCTATGGACTAGCGGGCTTGAAGTTCACAGATACGCAGTATTTT.

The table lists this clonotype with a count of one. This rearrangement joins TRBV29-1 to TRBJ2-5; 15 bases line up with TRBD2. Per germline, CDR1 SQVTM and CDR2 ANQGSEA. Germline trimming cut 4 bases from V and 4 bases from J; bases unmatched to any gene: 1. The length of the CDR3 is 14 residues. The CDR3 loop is CSVVGLAGGETQYF. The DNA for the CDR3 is TGCAGCGTTGTGGGACTAGCGGGAGGAGAGACCCAGTACTTC.

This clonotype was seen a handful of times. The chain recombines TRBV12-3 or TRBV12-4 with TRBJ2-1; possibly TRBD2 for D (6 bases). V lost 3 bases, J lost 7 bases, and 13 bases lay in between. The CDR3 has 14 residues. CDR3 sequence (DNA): TGTGCCAGCAGTTTGGAGGGAGGTCTGAATGAGCAGTTCTTC. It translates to CASSLEGGLNEQFF.

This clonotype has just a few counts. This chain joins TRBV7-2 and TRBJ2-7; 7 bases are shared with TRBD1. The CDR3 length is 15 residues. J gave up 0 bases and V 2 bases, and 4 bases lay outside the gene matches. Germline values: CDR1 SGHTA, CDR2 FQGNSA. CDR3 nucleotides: TGTGCCAGCAGCTTAACCAGGGACAGCTCCTACGAGCAGTACTTC. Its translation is CASSLTRDSSYEQYF.

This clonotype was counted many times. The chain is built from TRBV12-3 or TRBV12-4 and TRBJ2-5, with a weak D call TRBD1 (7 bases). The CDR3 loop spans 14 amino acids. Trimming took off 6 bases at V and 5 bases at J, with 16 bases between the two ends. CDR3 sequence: CASRGDRAGETQYF. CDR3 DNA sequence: TGTGCCAGCAGGGGAGACAGGGCGGGGGAGACCCAGTACTTC.

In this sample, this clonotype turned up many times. The CDR3 DNA reads as TGCGCCAGCAGCTTGGTGCTAGCGGATACAAAGACCCAGTACTTC. Its translation is CASSLVLADTKTQYF. This chain joins TRBV5-1 and TRBJ2-5, with 7 bases matching TRBD2. The germline V gene has CDR1 SGHRS and CDR2 YFSETQ. This CDR3 spans 15 amino acids. V trimming: 0 bases; J trimming: 6 bases; junction bases outside the gene matches: 8. The whole variable domain, remainder taken from reference TRBV5-1 and TRBJ2-5, is KAGVTQTPRYLIKTRGQQVTLSCSPISGHRSVSWYQQTPGQGLQFLFEYFSETQRNKGNFPGRFSGRQFSNSRSEMNVSTLELGDSALYLCASSLVLADTKTQYFGPGTRLLVL.

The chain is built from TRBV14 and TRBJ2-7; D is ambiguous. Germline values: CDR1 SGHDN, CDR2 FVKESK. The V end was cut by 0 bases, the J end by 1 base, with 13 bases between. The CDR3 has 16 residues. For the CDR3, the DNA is TGTGCCAGCAGCCAAGAGCTGATCGGCAGGTCCTACGAGCAGTACTTC. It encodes CASSQELIGRSYEQYF. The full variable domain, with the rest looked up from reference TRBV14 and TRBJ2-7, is EAGVTQFPSHSVIEKGQTVTLRCDPISGHDNLYWYRRVMGKEIKFLLHFVKESKQDESGMPNNRFLAERTGGTYSTLKVQPAELEDSGVYFCASSQELIGRSYEQYFGPGTRLTVT.

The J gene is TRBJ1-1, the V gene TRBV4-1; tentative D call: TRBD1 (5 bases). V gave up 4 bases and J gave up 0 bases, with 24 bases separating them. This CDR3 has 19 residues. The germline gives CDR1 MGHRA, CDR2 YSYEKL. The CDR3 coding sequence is TGCGCCAGCAGCCCCTCACCCGCGGCTGTTAGAGGGGTGAACACTGAAGCTTTCTTT. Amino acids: CASSPSPAAVRGVNTEAFF.

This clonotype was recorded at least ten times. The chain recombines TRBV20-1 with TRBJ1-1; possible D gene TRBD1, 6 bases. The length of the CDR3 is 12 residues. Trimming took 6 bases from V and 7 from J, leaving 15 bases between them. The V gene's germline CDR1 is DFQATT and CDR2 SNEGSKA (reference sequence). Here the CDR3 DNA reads TGCAGTGCCAGGGGACTGGGAATTGAAGCTTTCTTT. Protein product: CSARGLGIEAFF.

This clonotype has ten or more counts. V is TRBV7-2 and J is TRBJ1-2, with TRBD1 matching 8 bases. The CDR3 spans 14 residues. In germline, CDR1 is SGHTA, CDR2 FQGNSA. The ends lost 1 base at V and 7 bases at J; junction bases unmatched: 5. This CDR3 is CASSLGWTGFGYTF. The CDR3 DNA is TGTGCCAGCAGCTTAGGGTGGACAGGGTTTGGCTACACCTTC.

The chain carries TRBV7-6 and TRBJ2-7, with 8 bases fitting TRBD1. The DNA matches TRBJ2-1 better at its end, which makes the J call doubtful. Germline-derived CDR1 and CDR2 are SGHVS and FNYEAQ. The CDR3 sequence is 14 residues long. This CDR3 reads CASSRQGNYNEQFF. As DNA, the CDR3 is TGTGCCAGCAGCCGACAGGGGAACTACAATGAGCAGTTCTTC.

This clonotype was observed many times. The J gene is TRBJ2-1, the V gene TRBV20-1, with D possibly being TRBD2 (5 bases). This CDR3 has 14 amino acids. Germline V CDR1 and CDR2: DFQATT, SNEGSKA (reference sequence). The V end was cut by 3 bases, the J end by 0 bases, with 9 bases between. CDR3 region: CSASLTSSYNEQFF. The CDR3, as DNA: TGCAGTGCTAGTCTCACTAGCTCCTACAATGAGCAGTTCTTC.

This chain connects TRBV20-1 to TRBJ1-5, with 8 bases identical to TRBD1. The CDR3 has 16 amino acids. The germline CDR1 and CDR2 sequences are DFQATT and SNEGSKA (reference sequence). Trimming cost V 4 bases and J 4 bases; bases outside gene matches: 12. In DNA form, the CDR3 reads TGCAGTGCTACGGACAGGGCGGCGGTAGGGAATCAGCCCCAGCATTTT. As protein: CSATDRAAVGNQPQHF.

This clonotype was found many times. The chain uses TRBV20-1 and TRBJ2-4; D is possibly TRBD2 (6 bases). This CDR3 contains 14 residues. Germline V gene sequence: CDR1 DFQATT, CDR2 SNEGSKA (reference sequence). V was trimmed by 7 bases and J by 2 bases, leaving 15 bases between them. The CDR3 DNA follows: TGCAGTGGATTGGAGGGAGAGCCCAAAAACATTCAGTACTTC. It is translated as CSGLEGEPKNIQYF.

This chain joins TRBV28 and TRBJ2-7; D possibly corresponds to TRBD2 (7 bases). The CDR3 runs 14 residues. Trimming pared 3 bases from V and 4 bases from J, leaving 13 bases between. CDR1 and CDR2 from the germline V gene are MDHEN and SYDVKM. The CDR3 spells CASSFRGASYEQYF. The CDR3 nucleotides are TGTGCCAGCAGTTTTCGGGGGGCGAGTTACGAGCAGTACTTC.

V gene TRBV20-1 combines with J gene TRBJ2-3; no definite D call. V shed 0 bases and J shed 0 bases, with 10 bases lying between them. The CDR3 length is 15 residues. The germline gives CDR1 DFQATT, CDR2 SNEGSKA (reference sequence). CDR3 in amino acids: CSARDQEQSTDTQYF. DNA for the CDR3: TGCAGTGCTAGAGATCAGGAACAGAGCACAGATACGCAGTATTTT.

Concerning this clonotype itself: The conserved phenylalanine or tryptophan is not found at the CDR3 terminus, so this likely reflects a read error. The CDR3 loop is CSARPGGHEQYS. Here the CDR3 DNA reads TGCAGTGCTAGGCCTGGGGGCCACGAGCAGTACTCC. The rearrangement joins TRBV20-1 to TRBJ2-7; D is perhaps TRBD1 (6 bases). CDR3 length equals 12 residues. The germline V and J ends were trimmed by 3 bases and 5 bases, with 11 bases remaining between them. From germline, CDR1 is DFQATT and CDR2 SNEGSKA (reference sequence).